This T cell receptor beta chain is drawn from a study of chemoradiotherapy in HPV16-positive cancers. TCRdb's table, derived via immunoSEQ multiplex PCR, lists solely in-frame clones and lacks some. Here the sample spans approximately 28,000 clones, around 93% being singletons. The CDR3 is 15 amino acids. Trimming cost V 3 bases and J 6 bases; bases outside gene matches: 10. Germline lookup yields CDR1 KGHSH and CDR2 LQKENI. The chain employs TRBV18 and TRBJ1-2; 7 bases map to TRBD1. Sequencing used blood, obtained from a patient who underwent chemoradiotherapy. The clonotype was recovered from a human donor with HPV-associated anogenital cancer. The DNA of the CDR3 is TGTGCCAGCTCACCGTTCGACAGGGTTATAGATGGCTACACCTTC. Amino acids: CASSPFDRVIDGYTF.